The clone carrying this T cell receptor beta chain has more than one count but fewer than ten. Trimming left V 0 bases short and J 0 bases short, with 7 bases between. The length of the CDR3 is 16 residues. Germline CDR1 is SGDLS and CDR2 is YYNGEE. This specimen comes from a study of T-cell memory formation after mild COVID-19. In TCRdb, the 5' RACE reads were re-called with MiXCR into one record per CDR3 protein. Among about 110,000 distinct CDR3 sequences listed, 9.5% to 15% were seen once. This receptor was taken from an adult woman who had mild COVID-19 (a few samples of this study predate the infection). Cell type and time point are not known. Sequencing used PBMCs or a T cell subset sorted from them (not recorded which). The J gene is TRBJ2-6, the V gene TRBV9; D uncertain. Written as DNA, the CDR3 is TGTGCCAGCAGCGTAGAGAGAGGCTCTGGGGCCAACGTCCTGACTTTC. It codes for CASSVERGSGANVLTF.